The source of this T cell receptor (beta chain) is a study of blood T cell repertoires in COVID-19. In its sample, this clone was seen once. In the original workflow: Amplifying reference gene primers gave estimates of nucleated cell counts. TCRdb keeps only in-frame clones here, not all; method: immunoSEQ multiplex PCR. D and trimming were read from the DNA, whereas the V and J calls and clone size are those reported in that table. The table lists about 310,000 clones, 89% of them singletons. This CDR3 is built from 13 residues. The V and J ends lost 5 bases and 8 bases respectively, with 15 bases between them. The germline CDR1 and CDR2 sequences are MDHEN and SYDVKM.

This chain uses TRBV28 with TRBJ1-1, with unresolved D. The specimen was PBMCs or T cells enriched from blood (not recorded which). The TCR was taken from a man aged 55 to 70 who had recovered from COVID-19. CDR3 region: CASSIVYLGEAFF. The CDR3 bases are TGTGCCAGCAGTATAGTTTACCTGGGCGAAGCTTTCTTT.